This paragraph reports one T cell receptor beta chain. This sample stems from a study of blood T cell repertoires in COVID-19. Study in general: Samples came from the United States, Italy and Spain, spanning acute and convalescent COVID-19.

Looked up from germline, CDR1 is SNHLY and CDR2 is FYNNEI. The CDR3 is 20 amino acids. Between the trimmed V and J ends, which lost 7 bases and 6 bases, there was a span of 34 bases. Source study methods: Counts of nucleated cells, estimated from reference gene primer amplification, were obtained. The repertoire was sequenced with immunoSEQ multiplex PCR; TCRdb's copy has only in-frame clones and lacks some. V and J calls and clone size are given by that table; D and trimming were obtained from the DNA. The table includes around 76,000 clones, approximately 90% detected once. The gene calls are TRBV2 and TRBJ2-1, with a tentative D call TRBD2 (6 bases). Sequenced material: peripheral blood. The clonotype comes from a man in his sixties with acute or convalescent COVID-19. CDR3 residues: CASNQELGNRMGGKTNEQFF. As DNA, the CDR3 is TGTGCCAGCAATCAGGAGTTGGGGAATAGAATGGGGGGTAAGACCAATGAGCAGTTCTTC.